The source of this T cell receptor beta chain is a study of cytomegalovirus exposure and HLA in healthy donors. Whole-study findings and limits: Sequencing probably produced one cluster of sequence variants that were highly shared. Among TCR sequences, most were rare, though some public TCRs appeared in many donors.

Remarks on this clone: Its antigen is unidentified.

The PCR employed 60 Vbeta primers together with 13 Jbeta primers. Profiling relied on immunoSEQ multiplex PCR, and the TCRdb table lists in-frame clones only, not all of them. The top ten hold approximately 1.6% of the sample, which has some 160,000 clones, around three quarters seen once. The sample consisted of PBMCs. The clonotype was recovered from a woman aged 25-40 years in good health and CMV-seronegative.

CDR3: CATSRLAQYSNQPQHF. CDR3 sequence (DNA): TGTGCCACCAGCAGATTAGCCCAATATAGCAATCAGCCCCAGCATTTT. The V call is TRBV15, the J call TRBJ1-5; D not resolved. The CDR3 length is 16 residues. Germline CDR1 and CDR2: LNHNV and YYDKDF (reference sequence). Trimming cost V 2 bases and J 0 bases, with 11 bases left between them. Looking up the rest from reference TRBV15 and TRBJ1-5 gives the full variable domain: DAMVIQNPRYQVTQFGKPVTLSCSQTLNHNVMYWYQQKSSQAPKLLFHYYDKDFNNEADTPDNFQSRRPNTSFCFLDIRSPGLGDTAMYLCATSRLAQYSNQPQHFGDGTRLSIL.